One and the same sample provided the 3 T cell receptor beta chains below, sequenced in a study of blood T cells in healthy people across ages. For the second PCR, which ran for roughly 6 to 12 cycles, a sample-barcoded 5' primer and a J-beta primer mix were used. In TCRdb, the 5' RACE reads were re-called with MiXCR into one record per CDR3 protein. This sample has about 760,000 distinct CDR3 sequences, with around three fifths found just once. Sequencing input: blood. The receptors stem from a man aged 40-49 years in good health.

The chain carries TRBV5-6 and TRBJ2-7; the D gene is possibly TRBD2 (5 bases). V lost 4 bases and J 2 bases, leaving 16 bases between the germline ends. CDR1 is SGHDT, CDR2 YYEEEE, per germline. This CDR3 region has 15 residues. CDR3 residues: CASSRLSSVPYEQYF. CDR3 nucleotide sequence: TGTGCCAGCAGCCGACTAAGTTCCGTCCCCTACGAGCAGTACTTC.

The chain recombines TRBV7-9 with TRBJ2-4; D is perhaps TRBD1 or TRBD2 (6 bases each). The germline gives CDR1 SEHNR, CDR2 FQNEAQ (reference sequence). Trimming removed 1 base at V and 13 bases at J, with 17 bases between. The CDR3 is 14 amino acids. The DNA for the CDR3 is TGTGCCAGCAGCTTAGTAGGGGGGAGCTACAAGCAGTACTTC. Translation: CASSLVGGSYKQYF.

Written as DNA, the CDR3 is TGCGCCAGCAGCCTCGATGGGACTAGCGGGAGTCCCGATACGCAGTATTTT. This encodes CASSLDGTSGSPDTQYF. The chain combines TRBV5-1 with TRBJ2-3, with 14 positions matching TRBD2. CDR3 length: 17 amino acids. J lost 6 bases, V lost 4 bases, and 10 bases had no gene match. The germline gives CDR1 SGHRS, CDR2 YFSETQ.